These 11 T cell receptor beta chains came from one sample sequenced in a study of control samples from healthy donors and cancer patients. Profiled with immunoSEQ multiplex PCR; TCRdb holds only in-frame clones, not every one. This sample has 130,000 to 150,000 clones; approximately 92% occur once, and the top ten carry 10% to 12%. Sequencing used blood. The receptors derive from a man between 25 and 39 years old in good health.

This clone was counted once. This chain links TRBV7-9 with TRBJ2-1; perhaps TRBD2 as D (5 bases). This CDR3 contains 16 residues. Between the trimmed V and J ends, which lost 5 bases and 0 bases, there was a span of 14 bases. Germline V gene sequence: CDR1 SEHNR, CDR2 FQNEAQ (reference sequence). This CDR3 reads CASSPAALSSYNEQFF. Written as DNA, the CDR3 is TGTGCCAGCAGCCCAGCGGCCCTATCCTCCTACAATGAGCAGTTCTTC.

V usage is TRBV6-4 and J usage is TRBJ1-5; 8 bases align to TRBD1. CDR3 length: 17 amino acids. Per the germline V gene, CDR1 is MRHNA and CDR2 is SNTAGT. Trimming at V came to 8 bases and at J to 3 bases, leaving 15 bases not matched to a gene. CDR3 DNA: TGTGCCAGCTGTCCGGACAGGGACGCTTCTAACAATCAGCCCCAGCATTTT. Its protein product is CASCPDRDASNNQPQHF.

The rearrangement links TRBV30 to TRBJ2-2; 7 nucleotides align to TRBD2. This CDR3 comprises 13 residues. V was clipped by 4 bases and J by 2 bases; unmatched bases: 1. From germline, CDR1 is GTSNPN and CDR2 SVGIG (reference sequence). CDR3 loop: CAWTSGNTGELFF. The CDR3 DNA reads as TGTGCCTGGACTAGCGGTAACACCGGGGAGCTGTTTTTT. Using reference TRBV30 and TRBJ2-2 for the parts outside the CDR3, the full variable domain is SQTIHQWPATLVQPVGSPLSLECTVEGTSNPNLYWYRQAAGRGLQLLFYSVGIGQISSEVPQNLSASRPQDRQFILSSKKLLLSDSGFYLCAWTSGNTGELFFGEGSRLTVL.

The chain links TRBV27 to TRBJ1-5; 7 bases match TRBD1. The germline CDR1 and CDR2 sequences are MNHEY and SMNVEV (reference sequence). With 7 bases clipped from V and 3 bases from J, the junction kept 9 bases outside the gene matches. There are 15 residues in the CDR3. CDR3 DNA: TGTGCCAGCAAAGACAGGGCAACTTACAATCAGCCCCAGCATTTT. Translation: CASKDRATYNQPQHF.

The chain joins TRBV28 to TRBJ2-7; TRBD1 or TRBD2 may be the D gene (6 bases each). The germline V and J ends were trimmed by 8 bases and 4 bases, with 18 bases remaining between them. The CDR3 runs to 14 residues. From germline, CDR1 is MDHEN and CDR2 SYDVKM. The DNA of the CDR3 is TGTGCCAGCCGACGGGGGCCAGGCGGGTACGAGCAGTACTTC. It is translated as CASRRGPGGYEQYF.

This sequence joins TRBV9 and TRBJ2-1; TRBD2 agrees at 7 bases. The V and J ends lost 0 bases and 10 bases, in that order; junction bases with no gene match: 10. Germline CDR1 reads SGDLS; CDR2 reads YYNGEE. CDR3 length equals 15 residues. The CDR3 sequence is CASSVGGSPAGEQFF. The CDR3 DNA reads TGTGCCAGCAGCGTAGGCGGGAGTCCCGCGGGGGAGCAGTTCTTC.

This chain joins TRBV9 and TRBJ2-7; the D is unclear. CDR1 SGDLS and CDR2 YYNGEE come from the germline V gene. The CDR3 consists of 14 residues. V lost 0 bases, J lost 2 bases, and 9 bases lay in between. The CDR3 DNA reads TGTGCCAGCAGCGTAGTTGACGGTACCTACGAGCAGTACTTC. As protein: CASSVVDGTYEQYF.

This clone appeared a single time. The junction and the germline gene differ at one end; a read error may be behind it. V is TRBV7-7 and J is TRBJ2-5, with 7 bases lining up with TRBD2. Germline assignment: CDR1 SSHAT and CDR2 FNYEAQ (reference sequence). The CDR3 totals 14 residues. CDR3 in amino acids: CASSFSGAQETQYF. CDR3 bases: TGTGCTAGCAGCTTCAGCGGGGCCCAAGAGACCCAGTACTTC.

The CDR3 spells CASSIGPRNYEQYF. DNA for the CDR3: TGTGCCAGTAGTATAGGGCCACGGAACTACGAGCAGTACTTC. V and J are TRBV19 and TRBJ2-7; unclear D gene. Germline CDR1 LNHDA, CDR2 SQIVND (reference sequence). Trimming took 1 base from V and 3 from J, leaving 10 bases between them. This CDR3 spans 14 amino acids.

The chain carries TRBV7-2 and TRBJ2-3; TRBD2 aligns across 9 bases. Germline lookup yields CDR1 SGHTA and CDR2 FQGNSA. The CDR3 runs to 17 residues. J was trimmed by 2 bases and V by 5 bases; bases with no gene match: 11. The CDR3 here is CASSPPPTSGNTDTQYF. CDR3 DNA: TGTGCCAGCAGCCCCCCGCCGACTAGCGGCAACACAGATACGCAGTATTTT.

In this sample, this clone turned up a few times. J is TRBJ2-2 and V is TRBV6-4; D is ambiguous. V lost 6 bases and J 5 bases, leaving 7 bases between the germline ends. The CDR3 contains 12 residues. Germline CDR1 is MRHNA and CDR2 is SNTAGT. The DNA for the CDR3 is TGTGCCAGCAGGAACAGAACCGGGGAGCTGTTTTTT. This translates into CASRNRTGELFF.